The text below deals with one T cell receptor beta chain. The sample belongs to a study of T cell responses to AZD1222 COVID-19 vaccine. Deletions cut 3 bases from V and 7 bases from J, with 10 bases between. Looked up from germline, CDR1 is SEHNR and CDR2 is FQNEAQ (reference sequence). This CDR3 spans 13 amino acids. Assay: immunoSEQ multiplex PCR; the TCRdb copy retains only in-frame clones and omits some. Of about 130,000 clones detected, 93% appear once; the ten largest clones hold 0.91%. The rearrangement links TRBV7-9 to TRBJ1-5, with D perhaps TRBD1 (5 bases). The specimen was peripheral blood, collected on day 0 of AZD1222 vaccination. The receptor's source is an adult in good health. CDR3 protein: CASSFGARQPQHF. CDR3 DNA: TGTGCCAGCAGCTTTGGGGCACGCCAGCCCCAGCATTTT. The full variable domain, in which reference TRBV7-9 and TRBJ1-5 provide the parts outside the CDR3, is DTGVSQNPRHKITKRGQNVTFRCDPISEHNRLYWYRQTLGQGPEFLTYFQNEAQLEKSRLLSDRFSAERPKGSFSTLEIQRTEQGDSAMYLCASSFGARQPQHFGDGTRLSIL.